A single sample is the source of the 29 T cell receptor beta chains below, sequenced in a study of blood T cell repertoires in COVID-19. Here immunoSEQ multiplex PCR was the method, and the copy in TCRdb shows in-frame clones only, minus some. The table lists 70,000 to 85,000 clones, roughly 86% of them singletons. The specimen was peripheral blood. The receptors come from a woman in her sixties with acute or convalescent COVID-19.

V is TRBV7-3 and J is TRBJ1-1; a possible D gene is TRBD1 (5 bases). V lost 6 bases to trimming and J lost 10 bases, with 18 bases between them. The CDR3 is made up of 13 amino acids. Germline CDR1 and CDR2: SGHTA and FQGTGA. The CDR3 spells CASRTEPSSRAFF. CDR3 in DNA: TGTGCCAGCAGGACAGAGCCCAGCTCCCGAGCTTTCTTT. Based on the CDR3 plus reference TRBV7-3 and TRBJ1-1, the full variable domain is GAGVSQTPSNKVTEKGKYVELRCDPISGHTALYWYRQSLGQGPEFLIYFQGTGAADDSGLPNDRFFAVRPEGSVSTLKIQRTERGDSAVYLCASRTEPSSRAFFGQGTRLTVV.

This sequence joins TRBV19 and TRBJ2-7; D perhaps matches TRBD1 (5 bases). In germline, CDR1 is LNHDA, CDR2 SQIVND (reference sequence). The V end was cut by 1 base, the J end by 3 bases, with 10 bases between. The CDR3 sequence is 14 residues long. CDR3 loop: CASSIGDRFYEQYF. Written as DNA, the CDR3 is TGTGCCAGTAGTATAGGAGACAGATTCTACGAGCAGTACTTC.

The chain joins TRBV7-2 to TRBJ2-7; 14 nucleotides align to TRBD2. This CDR3 has 17 amino acids. Germline V gives CDR1 SGHTA, CDR2 FQGNSA. After removal of 3 bases from V and 3 bases from J, the junction contained 7 bases not matched to a gene. CDR3: CASSLGTSGSLSYEQYF. The CDR3 DNA follows: TGTGCCAGCAGCTTGGGGACTAGCGGGAGCTTAAGCTACGAGCAGTACTTC.

The chain links TRBV19 to TRBJ1-1; D is perhaps TRBD1 (5 bases). Per germline, CDR1 LNHDA and CDR2 SQIVND (reference sequence). Trimming stripped 3 bases from V and 4 bases from J, with 12 bases between. The CDR3 length is 14 residues. The CDR3 DNA reads as TGTGCCAGTAGTATCAGACAGTCAGGCACTGAAGCTTTCTTT. Encoded protein: CASSIRQSGTEAFF.

This chain links TRBV19 with TRBJ1-2; D is unclear. In germline, CDR1 is LNHDA, CDR2 SQIVND (reference sequence). V was trimmed by 8 bases and J by 8 bases, leaving 15 bases between them. This CDR3 comprises 12 residues. The DNA of the CDR3 is TGTGCCAGTGCCTCTGAGTCGCGGGGCTACACCTTC. Protein product: CASASESRGYTF.

V gene TRBV9 combines with J gene TRBJ1-5, with TRBD1 identical over 7 bases. This CDR3 contains 15 residues. J gave up 7 bases and V 1 base, and 8 bases lay outside the gene matches. Germline CDR1 reads SGDLS; CDR2 reads YYNGEE. CDR3 nucleotides: TGTGCCAGCAGCGTACAAGACAGGGTAGACCAGCCCCAGCATTTT. This translates into CASSVQDRVDQPQHF. The full variable domain, in which reference TRBV9 and TRBJ1-5 provide the parts outside the CDR3, is DSGVTQTPKHLITATGQRVTLRCSPRSGDLSVYWYQQSLDQGLQFLIQYYNGEERAKGNILERFSAQQFPDLHSELNLSSLELGDSALYFCASSVQDRVDQPQHFGDGTRLSIL.

The chain uses TRBV27 and TRBJ1-4, with no clear D. This CDR3 region has 14 residues. The V and J ends lost 2 bases and 3 bases respectively, with 7 bases between them. Germline loops: CDR1 MNHEY, CDR2 SMNVEV (reference sequence). This chain's CDR3 is CASSLITANEKLFF. CDR3 nucleotides: TGTGCCAGCAGTTTAATCACAGCTAATGAAAAACTGTTTTTT.

This chain connects TRBV11-2 to TRBJ2-7; TRBD2 matches 10 bases. J lost 4 bases, V lost 1 base, and 4 bases had no gene match. Germline assignment: CDR1 SGHAT and CDR2 FQNNGV. This CDR3 spans 15 amino acids. CDR3 sequence reads: CASSLASGSLYEQYF. CDR3 DNA: TGTGCCAGCAGCTTAGCTAGCGGGAGTCTTTACGAGCAGTACTTC. Looking up the rest from reference TRBV11-2 and TRBJ2-7 gives the full variable domain: EAGVAQSPRYKIIEKRQSVAFWCNPISGHATLYWYQQILGQGPKLLIQFQNNGVVDDSQLPKDRFSAERLKGVDSTLKIQPAKLEDSAVYLCASSLASGSLYEQYFGPGTRLTVT.

The CDR3 DNA is TGCGCCAGCAGCTTGAGCGGGGGGTGGACCTCTGGGGCCAACGTCCTGACTTTC. As protein: CASSLSGGWTSGANVLTF. The chain uses TRBV5-1 and TRBJ2-6; 9 nucleotides agree with TRBD2. Trimming at V came to 1 base and at J to 0 bases, leaving 5 bases not matched to a gene. The CDR3 has 18 residues. Germline V gene sequence: CDR1 SGHRS, CDR2 YFSETQ. Based on the CDR3 plus reference TRBV5-1 and TRBJ2-6, the full variable domain is KAGVTQTPRYLIKTRGQQVTLSCSPISGHRSVSWYQQTPGQGLQFLFEYFSETQRNKGNFPGRFSGRQFSNSRSEMNVSTLELGDSALYLCASSLSGGWTSGANVLTFGAGSRLTVL.

The table lists this clone with a few counts. The V call is TRBV5-4, the J call TRBJ1-2; tentatively, D is TRBD1 (6 bases). V gave up 8 bases and J gave up 7 bases, with 30 bases separating them. Germline V CDR1 and CDR2: SGHNT, YYREEE (reference sequence). This CDR3 contains 17 residues. The CDR3 reads CARANSNRVNSGFGYTF. The DNA of the CDR3 is TGTGCCAGAGCAAACTCAAACAGGGTTAATTCGGGGTTTGGCTACACCTTC.

The count of this clone is one. V usage is TRBV30 and J usage is TRBJ1-6, with 7 bases lining up with TRBD1. V dropped 5 bases and J dropped 8; count of bases not matched to a gene: 6. Germline V gives CDR1 GTSNPN, CDR2 SVGIG (reference sequence). This CDR3 contains 13 residues. The CDR3 here is CAWDTGVDSPLHF. In nucleotides, the CDR3 is TGTGCCTGGGACACAGGGGTCGATTCACCCCTCCACTTT.

The chain combines TRBV19 with TRBJ1-1, with no clear D. The V gene lost 6 bases and the J gene lost 11 bases, with 13 bases spanning the gap. This CDR3 has 11 amino acids. Germline-derived CDR1 and CDR2 are LNHDA and SQIVND (reference sequence). The CDR3 sequence: CASSYSRRAFF. Written as DNA, the CDR3 is TGTGCCAGTAGCTACAGCCGAAGGGCTTTCTTT. Based on the CDR3 plus reference TRBV19 and TRBJ1-1, the full variable domain is DGGITQSPKYLFRKEGQNVTLSCEQNLNHDAMYWYRQDPGQGLRLIYYSQIVNDFQKGDIAEGYSVSREKKESFPLTVTSAQKNPTAFYLCASSYSRRAFFGQGTRLTVV.

The chain joins TRBV6-1 to TRBJ2-7, with 11 bases lining up with TRBD1. CDR3 length: 16 residues. Germline V lookup: CDR1 MNHNS, CDR2 SASEGT. V shed 0 bases, J shed 3 bases, and the junction held 4 bases outside the gene matches. This CDR3 reads CASSEAGGTGGYEQYF. In nucleotides, the CDR3 is TGTGCCAGCAGTGAAGCGGGAGGGACAGGGGGCTACGAGCAGTACTTC.

A few counts support this clone. V gene TRBV28 combines with J gene TRBJ2-2; D gene ambiguous. Germline V lookup: CDR1 MDHEN, CDR2 SYDVKM. The CDR3 sequence is 14 residues long. Trimming removed 2 bases at V and 1 base at J, with 5 bases between. The CDR3 DNA reads TGTGCCAGCAGTTTAGTGAGGAACACCGGGGAGCTGTTTTTT. Protein product: CASSLVRNTGELFF.

This chain uses TRBV9 with TRBJ2-7; 10 positions match TRBD2. The ends lost 3 bases at V and 6 bases at J; junction bases unmatched: 3. The V gene's germline CDR1 is SGDLS and CDR2 YYNGEE. The CDR3 covers 13 residues. Here the CDR3 reads CASSGTSGVEQYF. The CDR3 region has the DNA TGTGCCAGCAGCGGTACTAGCGGGGTCGAGCAGTACTTC.

V is TRBV2 and J is TRBJ2-2; TRBD1 aligns across 8 bases. This CDR3 comprises 14 residues. The ends lost 7 bases at V and 3 bases at J; junction bases unmatched: 4. Per the germline V gene, CDR1 is SNHLY and CDR2 is FYNNEI. The CDR3 bases are TGTGCCAGCACGGACAGGGCTTACACCGGGGAGCTGTTTTTT. Protein sequence: CASTDRAYTGELFF.

CDR3 region: CASSLDSNEQFF. The CDR3 region has the DNA TGCGCCAGCAGCTTGGATAGTAATGAGCAGTTCTTC. The rearrangement uses TRBV5-1 and TRBJ2-1; D is undetermined. V was pared by 0 bases and J by 7 bases, with 5 bases between. The CDR3 covers 12 residues. Germline V lookup: CDR1 SGHRS, CDR2 YFSETQ.

With regard to this clone: The junction and the germline gene differ at one end; a read error may be behind it. The J gene is TRBJ1-2, the V gene TRBV24-1; 10 bases agree with TRBD1. CDR1 and CDR2 (germline): KGHDR, SFDVKD. CDR3 length: 16 residues. This CDR3 is CATSPGGTGVFYDYTF. In DNA, the CDR3 is TGTGCCACCAGCCCCGGAGGGACAGGGGTTTTTTATGACTACACCTTC.

This clone has only a few counts. J is TRBJ1-4 and V is TRBV2, with D unclear. Trimming cost V 3 bases and J 3 bases, with 8 bases left between them. The germline CDR1 and CDR2 sequences are SNHLY and FYNNEI. The CDR3 covers 14 residues. The CDR3 spells CASSDGGSNEKLFF. In DNA, the CDR3 is TGTGCCAGCAGTGATGGCGGATCTAATGAAAAACTGTTTTTT. Drawing the rest from reference TRBV2 and TRBJ1-4, the complete variable domain is EPEVTQTPSHQVTQMGQEVILRCVPISNHLYFYWYRQILGQKVEFLVSFYNNEISEKSEIFDDQFSVERPDGSNFTLKIRSTKLEDSAMYFCASSDGGSNEKLFFGSGTQLSVL.

The chain carries TRBV12-3 or TRBV12-4 and TRBJ1-1; unclear D gene. V was pared by 6 bases and J by 8 bases, with 16 bases between. The CDR3 sequence is 13 residues long. Here the CDR3 DNA reads TGTGCCAGCAGCTTAAGACTCCGACGGGAAGCTTTCTTT. It codes for CASSLRLRREAFF.

The chain links TRBV6-2 or TRBV6-3 to TRBJ2-7; D may be TRBD2 (5 bases). From germline, CDR1 is MNHEY and CDR2 SVGEGT. V was clipped by 4 bases and J by 5 bases, with 9 bases between them. The CDR3 length is 12 residues. The CDR3 sequence is CASSLLAHEQYF. In DNA form, the CDR3 reads TGTGCCAGCAGTTTGCTAGCCCACGAGCAGTACTTC.

The chain couples TRBV6-1 to TRBJ2-1; 11 bases are a match to TRBD2. V shed 3 bases and J 3 bases; nucleotides not matched to a gene: 1. Germline V gene sequence: CDR1 MNHNS, CDR2 SASEGT. The CDR3 runs 15 residues. This chain's CDR3 is CASSEGLADYNEQFF. The CDR3 DNA follows: TGTGCCAGCAGTGAGGGACTAGCGGACTACAATGAGCAGTTCTTC.

This chain links TRBV6-6 with TRBJ1-2, with 7 bases identical to TRBD1. From germline, CDR1 is MNHNY and CDR2 SVGAGI (reference sequence). Losses at the gene ends were 6 bases for V and 4 bases for J; bases not matched to a gene: 5. The CDR3 contains 13 residues. Here the CDR3 DNA reads TGTGCCAGCAGCAGGGGACAGTCCTATGGCTACACCTTC. This sequence encodes CASSRGQSYGYTF.

The J gene is TRBJ2-1, the V gene TRBV11-2; D may be TRBD2 (5 bases). Trimming pared 1 base from V and 6 bases from J, leaving 10 bases between. The CDR3 is 14 amino acids. Germline-derived CDR1 and CDR2 are SGHAT and FQNNGV. CDR3 sequence reads: CASSLGGLTNEQFF. CDR3 in DNA: TGTGCCAGCAGCTTAGGCGGGCTTACCAATGAGCAGTTCTTC.

This clone was found a few times. The chain couples TRBV7-2 to TRBJ2-2, with 10 nucleotides matching TRBD1. The CDR3 runs 14 residues. Germline CDR1 reads SGHTA; CDR2 reads FQGNSA. Trimming removed 6 bases from V and 5 bases from J; junction bases left unmatched: 3. CDR3 in DNA: TGTGCCAGCAGGACGGGACAGGGGACCGGGGAGCTGTTTTTT. Its protein product is CASRTGQGTGELFF.

The chain carries TRBV7-9 and TRBJ2-7; a weak D match, TRBD2 (6 bases). V gave up 5 bases and J gave up 5 bases, with 10 bases separating them. Germline V lookup: CDR1 SEHNR, CDR2 FQNEAQ (reference sequence). CDR3 length: 12 amino acids. CDR3 loop: CASSHTGDEQYF. CDR3 in DNA: TGTGCCAGCAGCCACACGGGGGACGAGCAGTACTTC.

Concerning this clone: Other DNA variants within this sample encode the same CDR3. The chain links TRBV27 to TRBJ1-3; D call uncertain. Germline CDR1 and CDR2: MNHEY and SMNVEV (reference sequence). V lost 7 bases and J lost 2, with 6 bases in between. The CDR3 is 12 residues long. DNA of the CDR3: TGTGCCAGCATCTCGGCTGGAAACACCATATATTTT. It codes for CASISAGNTIYF.

The chain employs TRBV7-9 and TRBJ2-3; D is ambiguous. Germline V lookup: CDR1 SEHNR, CDR2 FQNEAQ (reference sequence). Trimming took off 4 bases at V and 1 base at J, with 9 bases between the two ends. The CDR3 sequence is 14 residues long. CDR3 region: CASSSLRGTDTQYF. CDR3 nucleotide sequence: TGTGCCAGCAGCTCCCTTCGCGGCACAGATACGCAGTATTTT.

This rearrangement joins TRBV7-3 to TRBJ2-7, with a weak D call TRBD1 (6 bases). The CDR3 runs to 13 residues. V dropped 0 bases and J dropped 6 bases, with 9 bases sitting between them. Per germline, CDR1 SGHTA and CDR2 FQGTGA. The CDR3 here is CASSLTTGTEQYF. The DNA of the CDR3 is TGTGCCAGCAGCTTAACGACAGGCACCGAGCAGTACTTC.